The clone carrying this T cell receptor beta chain occurred once. This entry comes from a study of shared clonotypes between healthy human individuals. Method: immunoSEQ multiplex PCR; TCRdb's copy keeps in-frame clones and lacks some. Here the sample spans about 2.1 million clones, roughly 95% being singletons. The naive CD8 fraction comprised CD45RO-negative cells positively selected for CCR7 and excluded terminally differentiated effector memory CD45RA+ cells. Adults of Caucasian background living in Nashville, Tennessee made up all donors. The CDR3 covers 11 residues. Germline V gene data show CDR1 as SGHNT and CDR2 as YYREEE (reference sequence). V dropped 3 bases and J dropped 7 bases, with 5 bases sitting between them.

This receptor was taken from a man aged 18-30 years in good health. Some clones in this sample may be carry-over from other donors' samples. Sample: naive CD8+ T cells from PBMCs. This chain joins TRBV5-4 and TRBJ2-1; no clear D. The CDR3 is CASSSSNEQFF. The CDR3 DNA follows: TGTGCCAGCAGCTCCTCAAATGAGCAGTTCTTC.